A single sample gave rise to the 25 T cell receptor beta chains below, sequenced in a study of cytomegalovirus exposure and HLA in healthy donors. Researchers ran the PCR with 60 Vbeta and 13 Jbeta primers. Data came from immunoSEQ multiplex PCR; TCRdb stores just in-frame clones and leaves some out. The data show fewer than 150,000 clones, around four fifths seen once. Sequences were obtained from PBMCs. The source is a man aged 30 to 45 in good health.

The chain combines TRBV11-3 with TRBJ2-7; D is perhaps TRBD2 (5 bases). Germline V gives CDR1 SGHNT, CDR2 YENEEA. Deletions cut 5 bases from V and 7 bases from J, with 21 bases between. The CDR3 has 15 amino acids. CDR3 bases: TGTGCCAGCAGCGAGGATCAAGGGCCACCGGGAGAGCAGTACTTC. It yields the protein CASSEDQGPPGEQYF.

The CDR3 here is CASSPPLLNQPQHF. For the CDR3, the DNA is TGTGCCAGTAGTCCCCCTCTTTTAAATCAGCCCCAGCATTTT. The chain joins TRBV19 to TRBJ1-5; no definite D call. CDR3 length: 14 amino acids. The germline V gene encodes CDR1 LNHDA and CDR2 SQIVND (reference sequence). The V gene lost 5 bases and the J gene lost 4 bases, with 12 bases spanning the gap. The complete variable domain, with remaining parts taken from reference TRBV19 and TRBJ1-5, reads DGGITQSPKYLFRKEGQNVTLSCEQNLNHDAMYWYRQDPGQGLRLIYYSQIVNDFQKGDIAEGYSVSREKKESFPLTVTSAQKNPTAFYLCASSPPLLNQPQHFGDGTRLSIL.

V and J are TRBV7-8 and TRBJ2-7, with 8 nucleotides matching TRBD1. The CDR3 has 15 residues. CDR1 is SGHVS and CDR2 is FQNEAQ in the germline V gene. Trimming at V came to 5 bases and at J to 2 bases, leaving 8 bases not matched to a gene. CDR3 coding DNA: TGTGCCAGCAGCACTAGGACAGGGCAGACCTACGAGCAGTACTTC. This encodes CASSTRTGQTYEQYF.

V usage is TRBV5-1 and J usage is TRBJ2-7; no clear D gene. This CDR3 is 14 amino acids long. Trimming removed 6 bases at V and 1 base at J, with 14 bases between. CDR1 is SGHRS and CDR2 is YFSETQ in the germline V gene. The CDR3 protein is CASNPNPQSYEQYF. CDR3 DNA sequence: TGCGCCAGCAACCCGAACCCCCAGTCCTACGAGCAGTACTTC.

This chain connects TRBV19 to TRBJ2-3; 12 bases map to TRBD2. Unmatched junction bases numbered 14, after V lost 7 bases and J lost 0 bases. The CDR3 is 19 amino acids. Germline lookup yields CDR1 LNHDA and CDR2 SQIVND (reference sequence). The CDR3 DNA is TGTGCCAGTACTTTAGGGGGTTGGGGGACTAGCGGGAGCACAGATACGCAGTATTTT. The encoded protein is CASTLGGWGTSGSTDTQYF.

The J gene is TRBJ2-7, the V gene TRBV27; D remains unclear. Trimming stripped 2 bases from V and 2 bases from J, with 13 bases between. Germline CDR1 and CDR2: MNHEY and SMNVEV (reference sequence). The CDR3 totals 15 residues. CDR3 loop: CASSLGVDPTYEQYF. In nucleotides, the CDR3 is TGTGCCAGCAGTTTAGGAGTAGACCCTACCTACGAGCAGTACTTC.

The CDR3 coding sequence is TGTGCCAGCAGTCCCGGGACAGGGTTTTCCTACGAGCAGTACTTC. Protein sequence: CASSPGTGFSYEQYF. The rearrangement joins TRBV6-5 to TRBJ2-7; 9 bases are shared with TRBD1. The CDR3 contains 15 residues. The V segment lost 5 bases and the J segment 1 base; nucleotides outside the gene matches: 6. Looked up from germline, CDR1 is MNHEY and CDR2 is SVGAGI.

CDR3 region: CASSLGDKDRRNEQFF. CDR3 sequence (DNA): TGCGCCAGCAGCTTGGGGGACAAGGACAGGCGCAATGAGCAGTTCTTC. The V and J genes are TRBV5-1 and TRBJ2-1, with 7 positions matching TRBD1. After removal of 0 bases from V and 6 bases from J, the junction contained 9 bases not matched to a gene. Looked up from germline, CDR1 is SGHRS and CDR2 is YFSETQ. This CDR3 spans 16 amino acids.

This clone appeared a few times. V gene TRBV19 combines with J gene TRBJ2-7; 8 bases are a match to TRBD2. The CDR3 runs 15 residues. Per the germline V gene, CDR1 is LNHDA and CDR2 is SQIVND (reference sequence). V was pared by 3 bases and J by 3 bases, with 7 bases of the junction left unmatched. CDR3 in amino acids: CASSILPGLDYEQYF. The DNA for the CDR3 is TGTGCCAGTAGTATTCTACCGGGACTAGACTACGAGCAGTACTTC.

The chain is built from TRBV7-9 and TRBJ2-1; 8 positions match TRBD2. The trim removed 5 bases at V and 8 bases at J, leaving 11 bases unmatched. Germline CDR1 reads SEHNR; CDR2 reads FQNEAQ (reference sequence). The CDR3 covers 15 residues. The CDR3 DNA reads as TGTGCCAGCAGCCCCCGGGAAGCGGGAGACGATGAGCAGTTCTTC. This translates into CASSPREAGDDEQFF.

This chain joins TRBV15 and TRBJ2-5; the D is unclear. Germline assignment: CDR1 LNHNV and CDR2 YYDKDF (reference sequence). V was shortened by 4 bases and J by 3 bases, with 3 bases between the two germline ends. The CDR3 spans 11 residues. CDR3 sequence (DNA): TGTGCCACCAGCATCGAAGAGACCCAGTACTTC. This encodes CATSIEETQYF.

V is TRBV7-9 and J is TRBJ2-5, with 8 bases that match TRBD1. Losses at the gene ends were 4 bases for V and 4 bases for J; bases not matched to a gene: 11. CDR3 length: 16 residues. Germline loops: CDR1 SEHNR, CDR2 FQNEAQ (reference sequence). The CDR3, as DNA: TGTGCCAGCAGCTCATACAGGCAGGGGGCAACAGAGACCCAGTACTTC. This gives the protein CASSSYRQGATETQYF.

This chain joins TRBV5-1 and TRBJ2-2, with 10 bases identical to TRBD2. Germline V gene lookup returns CDR1 SGHRS and CDR2 YFSETQ. J gave up 7 bases and V 3 bases, and 12 bases lay outside the gene matches. The CDR3 runs 17 residues. The CDR3 spells CASSWASSGRADGELFF. The CDR3 nucleotides are TGCGCCAGCAGCTGGGCCTCGAGCGGGAGGGCCGACGGGGAGCTGTTTTTT.

This clone showed up just once. This chain joins TRBV5-6 and TRBJ2-7; D perhaps matches TRBD2 (5 bases). The V and J ends lost 4 bases and 3 bases respectively, with 14 bases between them. The CDR3 contains 14 residues. Germline V lookup: CDR1 SGHDT, CDR2 YYEEEE. The CDR3 region has the DNA TGTGCCAGCAGCCCGGACGGGGTCTACTACGAGCAGTACTTC. Translating it yields CASSPDGVYYEQYF.

Note on this clone: Different DNA sequences within this sample yield the same CDR3. This chain links TRBV28 with TRBJ1-5; D may be TRBD1 (5 bases). V lost 3 bases and J lost 1, with 13 bases in between. The CDR3 contains 16 residues. Per germline, CDR1 MDHEN and CDR2 SYDVKM. The CDR3 protein is CASSLLSRVSNQPQHF. CDR3 sequence (DNA): TGTGCCAGCAGTTTGTTGTCCAGGGTAAGCAATCAGCCCCAGCATTTT. Full variable domain (outside the CDR3, taken from reference TRBV28 and TRBJ1-5): DVKVTQSSRYLVKRTGEKVFLECVQDMDHENMFWYRQDPGLGLRLIYFSYDVKMKEKGDIPEGYSVSREKKERFSLILESASTNQTSMYLCASSLLSRVSNQPQHFGDGTRLSIL.

The chain uses TRBV28 and TRBJ2-7; 15 bases are a match to TRBD2. From germline, CDR1 is MDHEN and CDR2 SYDVKM. The V gene end was trimmed by 5 bases and the J gene end by 6 bases; junction bases not matched to a gene: 11. The CDR3 totals 17 residues. The CDR3 spells CASSPPGTSGRSLEQYF. CDR3 DNA sequence: TGTGCCAGCAGTCCGCCCGGGACTAGCGGGAGGTCCCTCGAGCAGTACTTC.

The chain recombines TRBV6-5 with TRBJ1-5, with D uncertain. The CDR3 is 15 amino acids. Germline V CDR1 and CDR2: MNHEY, SVGAGI. In DNA form, the CDR3 reads TGTGCAGAACTTTTTCAGGTCCGCGGCAATCAGCCCCAGCATTTT. This codes for CAELFQVRGNQPQHF.

The chain employs TRBV25-1 and TRBJ2-7, with D hard to call. The V and J ends lost 5 bases and 4 bases respectively, with 6 bases between them. This CDR3 comprises 11 residues. CDR1 and CDR2 from the germline V gene are MGHDK and SYGVNS. The CDR3 spells CASSQQYEQYF. In nucleotides, the CDR3 is TGTGCCAGCAGTCAACAATACGAGCAGTACTTC.

A remark on this clone: At one end, the junction sequence differs from germline, possibly due to a read error. The CDR3 loop reads CASSIASSGGPTF. The CDR3 DNA reads TGTGCCAGTAGTATAGCTTCCTCGGGGGGGCCGACGTTC. The gene calls are TRBV19 and TRBJ2-7; 8 bases line up with TRBD2. In germline, CDR1 is LNHDA, CDR2 SQIVND (reference sequence). CDR3 length: 13 amino acids.

The chain has TRBV6-5 and TRBJ2-3; TRBD1 is a possible D gene (5 bases). The germline V and J ends were trimmed by 6 bases and 5 bases, with 15 bases remaining between them. Germline CDR1 reads MNHEY; CDR2 reads SVGAGI. This CDR3 spans 14 amino acids. The CDR3 DNA reads as TGTGCCAGCAGGGGTAGGGGTTTTATAGATACGCAGTATTTT. This encodes CASRGRGFIDTQYF.

This sequence joins TRBV5-1 and TRBJ1-4, with TRBD1 identical over 7 bases. CDR3 length equals 14 residues. Germline trimming cut 0 bases from V and 7 bases from J; bases unmatched to any gene: 3. Germline V gene lookup returns CDR1 SGHRS and CDR2 YFSETQ. DNA for the CDR3: TGCGCCAGCAGCTTGGGGGGACAGACTGAAAAACTGTTTTTT. Translation gives CASSLGGQTEKLFF.

This chain joins TRBV7-9 and TRBJ2-7; D uncertain. The ends were cut back, 4 bases at V and 0 bases at J, with 19 bases in the middle. The CDR3 consists of 17 residues. The germline gives CDR1 SEHNR, CDR2 FQNEAQ (reference sequence). The CDR3 sequence: CASSSPSSEHHSYEQYF. The CDR3 nucleotides are TGTGCCAGCAGCTCGCCTTCTTCGGAGCATCACTCCTACGAGCAGTACTTC.

V usage is TRBV7-3 and J usage is TRBJ2-3, with 14 bases aligning to TRBD2. Trimming removed 4 bases from V and 1 base from J; junction bases left unmatched: 7. CDR1 SGHTA and CDR2 FQGTGA come from the germline V gene. The CDR3 is made up of 18 amino acids. The CDR3 is CASSYSGTSGSRTDTQYF. The DNA for the CDR3 is TGTGCCAGCAGCTACTCCGGGACTAGCGGGAGTCGCACAGATACGCAGTATTTT.

The rearrangement uses TRBV28 and TRBJ2-7; tentatively, D is TRBD1 (5 bases). The V gene lost 2 bases and the J gene lost 5 bases, with 13 bases spanning the gap. The CDR3 has 14 amino acids. Germline V CDR1 and CDR2: MDHEN, SYDVKM. The CDR3 DNA is TGTGCCAGCAGTTTACCCCAGACAGTCCACGAGCAGTACTTC. Protein: CASSLPQTVHEQYF.

This clone was detected once. The chain carries TRBV12-5 and TRBJ1-1; no definite D call. The germline CDR1 and CDR2 sequences are LGHNT and FRNRAP. V lost 4 bases and J lost 11, with 17 bases in between. The CDR3 extends over 13 amino acids. The CDR3 loop reads CASGSALGRMAFF. The DNA for the CDR3 is TGTGCTAGTGGTTCTGCCTTGGGGAGAATGGCTTTCTTT.